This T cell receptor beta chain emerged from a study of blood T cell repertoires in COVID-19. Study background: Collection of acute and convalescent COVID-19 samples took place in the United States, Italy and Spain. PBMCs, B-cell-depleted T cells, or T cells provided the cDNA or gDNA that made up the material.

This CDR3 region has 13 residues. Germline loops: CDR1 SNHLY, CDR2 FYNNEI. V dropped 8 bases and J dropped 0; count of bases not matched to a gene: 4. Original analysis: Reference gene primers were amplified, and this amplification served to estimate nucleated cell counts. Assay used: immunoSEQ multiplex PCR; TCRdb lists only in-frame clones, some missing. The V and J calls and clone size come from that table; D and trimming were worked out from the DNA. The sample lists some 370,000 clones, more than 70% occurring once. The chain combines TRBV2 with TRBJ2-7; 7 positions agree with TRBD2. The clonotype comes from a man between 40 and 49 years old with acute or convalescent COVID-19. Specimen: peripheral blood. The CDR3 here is CASLASGSYEQYF. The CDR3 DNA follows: TGTGCCAGCTTAGCTAGCGGCTCCTACGAGCAGTACTTC.